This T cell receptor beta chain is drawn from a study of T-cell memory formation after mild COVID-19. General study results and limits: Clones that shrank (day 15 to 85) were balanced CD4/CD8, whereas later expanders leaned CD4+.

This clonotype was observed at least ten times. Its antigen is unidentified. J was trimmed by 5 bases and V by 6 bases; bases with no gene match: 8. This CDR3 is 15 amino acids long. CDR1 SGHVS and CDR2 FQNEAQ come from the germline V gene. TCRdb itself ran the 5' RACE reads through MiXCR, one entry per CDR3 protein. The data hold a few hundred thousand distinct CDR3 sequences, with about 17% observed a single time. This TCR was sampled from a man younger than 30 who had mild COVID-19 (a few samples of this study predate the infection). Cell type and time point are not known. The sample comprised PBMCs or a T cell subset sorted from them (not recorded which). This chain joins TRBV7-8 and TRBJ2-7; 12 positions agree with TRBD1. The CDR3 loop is CASRAGQGAVNEQYV. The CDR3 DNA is TGTGCCAGCAGGGCGGGACAGGGGGCCGTAAACGAGCAGTACGTC.